This TCR beta chain is from a study of T-cell reconstitution after alpha-beta-depleted transplantation in children. General study results and limits: Day-60 TCRbeta diversity that was high in some patients was derived from surviving recipient T cells and thymic progenitors.

This clonotype was observed at least ten times. What it binds is unknown. CDR3 length equals 12 residues. Deletions cut 1 base from V and 6 bases from J, with 3 bases between. Per germline, CDR1 MDHEN and CDR2 SYDVKM. During its preparation, the TCRbeta library received unique molecular identifiers. TCRdb independently ran MiXCR on the PCR reads; one entry per CDR3 protein. The table includes tens of thousands of distinct CDR3 sequences, 4.9% detected once. The gene calls are TRBV28 and TRBJ2-2; D gene uncertain. This specimen consisted of PBMCs, mostly from graft donor cells, obtained 180 days after TCRalphabeta/CD19-depleted stem cell transplant. The sequence was obtained from a boy less than two years old who had a stem cell transplant for acute myeloid leukemia, so the T cells may come from the graft donor. CDR3 in DNA: TGTGCCAGCAGTTTATTTCCCGGGGAGCTGTTTTTT. It yields the protein CASSLFPGELFF.